The 18 T cell receptor beta chains below were found in one sample sequenced in a study of OX40 agonist ivuxolimab in advanced cancers. Clones were sequenced by immunoSEQ multiplex PCR, and TCRdb holds only the in-frame ones, with some missing. This table has approximately 78,000 clones, 86% appearing once. The sequencing used CD4+ or CD8+ T cells sorted from blood, collected in a trial of the OX40 agonist ivuxolimab. The origin of the receptors is an adult with an advanced solid tumor such as melanoma, head and neck, liver or kidney cancer.

The chain employs TRBV30 and TRBJ2-7; D not resolved. The CDR3 consists of 12 residues. V dropped 0 bases and J dropped 9 bases, with 12 bases sitting between them. CDR1 is GTSNPN and CDR2 is SVGIG in the germline V gene (reference sequence). The CDR3 protein is CAWSVLTATQYF. In DNA, the CDR3 is TGTGCCTGGAGTGTACTTACGGCGACGCAGTACTTC.

This clone was observed once. This chain connects TRBV14 to TRBJ2-7; TRBD2 might be the D (5 bases). The CDR3 loop spans 13 amino acids. Germline V CDR1 and CDR2: SGHDN, FVKESK. Trimming pared 0 bases from V and 6 bases from J, leaving 9 bases between. CDR3 DNA sequence: TGTGCCAGCAGCCAAGATCTAGCTGGCGAGCAGTACTTC. Protein sequence: CASSQDLAGEQYF. The entire variable domain, with the rest obtained from reference TRBV14 and TRBJ2-7, is as follows: EAGVTQFPSHSVIEKGQTVTLRCDPISGHDNLYWYRRVMGKEIKFLLHFVKESKQDESGMPNNRFLAERTGGTYSTLKVQPAELEDSGVYFCASSQDLAGEQYFGPGTRLTVT.

The count of this clone is one. The chain employs TRBV9 and TRBJ2-5; TRBD2 aligns across 9 bases. Germline assignment: CDR1 SGDLS and CDR2 YYNGEE. The junction had 10 bases not matched to a gene; V was cut back by 0 bases and J by 4 bases. The CDR3 sequence is 17 residues long. CDR3 nucleotides: TGTGCCAGCAGCGTAGCCCCCATAGCGGGGGAGGGAGAGACCCAGTACTTC. It yields the protein CASSVAPIAGEGETQYF.

The genes are TRBV9 and TRBJ1-5; 10 bases align to TRBD1. CDR1 and CDR2 from the germline V gene are SGDLS and YYNGEE. The CDR3 has 22 amino acids. Unmatched junction bases numbered 24, after V lost 4 bases and J lost 2 bases. CDR3 sequence (DNA): TGTGCCAGCAGCCCACTTTCCCCCCACCGGGACAGGGGAGATGGGGGCAATCAGCCCCAGCATTTT. The encoded protein is CASSPLSPHRDRGDGGNQPQHF.

The chain employs TRBV6-5 and TRBJ1-5; unclear D gene. Trimming shortened V by 2 bases and J by 0 bases, and 8 bases separated the two germline ends. The CDR3 length is 15 residues. Germline V gene lookup returns CDR1 MNHEY and CDR2 SVGAGI. The DNA for the CDR3 is TGTGCCAGCAGTTACACGGGGAATAGCAATCAGCCCCAGCATTTT. Residues: CASSYTGNSNQPQHF.

This chain connects TRBV6-4 to TRBJ2-1, with 11 bases aligning to TRBD1. This CDR3 comprises 14 residues. V shed 2 bases, J shed 6 bases, and the junction held 0 bases outside the gene matches. Germline CDR1 is MRHNA and CDR2 is SNTAGT. DNA for the CDR3: TGTGCCAGCAGTGACGGGACAGGGGGCAATGAGCAGTTCTTC. It translates to CASSDGTGGNEQFF.

The chain couples TRBV6-5 to TRBJ1-5; D is unresolved. The CDR3 is 11 amino acids. Trimming took 4 bases from V and 6 from J, leaving 4 bases between them. The germline V gene has CDR1 MNHEY and CDR2 SVGAGI. The CDR3 protein is CASSSGQPQHF. CDR3 bases: TGTGCCAGCAGTTCGGGTCAGCCCCAGCATTTT.

The rearrangement uses TRBV7-9 and TRBJ2-5, with TRBD2 matching over 7 bases. The CDR3 contains 13 residues. Germline V gene data show CDR1 as SEHNR and CDR2 as FQNEAQ (reference sequence). Here the CDR3 DNA reads TGTGTATCGACCGGGGGGAAGCAAGAGACCCAGTACTTC. This gives the protein CVSTGGKQETQYF.

The CDR3 loop is CASSPTGGLDEQFF. The CDR3 nucleotides are TGTGCCAGCTCACCTACCGGGGGCTTGGATGAGCAGTTCTTC. The chain employs TRBV18 and TRBJ2-1; D possibly matches TRBD1 or TRBD2 (6 bases each). The CDR3 consists of 14 residues. The ends were cut back, 3 bases at V and 8 bases at J, with 14 bases in the middle. Per the germline V gene, CDR1 is KGHSH and CDR2 is LQKENI.

CDR3 sequence: CASSPSWGEAFF. CDR3 DNA sequence: TGTGCCAGCAGCCCCTCCTGGGGGGAAGCTTTCTTT. The gene calls are TRBV7-9 and TRBJ1-1; a weak D match, TRBD1 (5 bases). This CDR3 is built from 12 residues. V was clipped by 5 bases and J by 8 bases, with 12 bases between them. Germline CDR1 is SEHNR and CDR2 is FQNEAQ (reference sequence).

The chain has TRBV7-8 and TRBJ1-2, with TRBD1 identical over 10 bases. This CDR3 has 13 residues. The V gene end was trimmed by 5 bases and the J gene end by 8 bases; junction bases not matched to a gene: 5. The germline CDR1 and CDR2 sequences are SGHVS and FQNEAQ. CDR3 sequence: CASSPGTGEGYTF. The DNA of the CDR3 is TGTGCCAGCAGCCCCGGGACAGGGGAAGGCTACACCTTC.

V and J are TRBV7-6 and TRBJ1-5; weak D call: TRBD1 (5 bases). Germline V lookup: CDR1 SGHVS, CDR2 FNYEAQ. The CDR3 extends over 14 amino acids. Trimming left V 5 bases short and J 4 bases short, with 12 bases between. The CDR3 region is CASSVAAGNQPQHF. CDR3 DNA: TGTGCCAGCAGCGTGGCGGCAGGGAATCAGCCCCAGCATTTT.

V usage is TRBV7-8 and J usage is TRBJ2-7, with D tentatively TRBD1 (5 bases). Germline CDR1 reads SGHVS; CDR2 reads FQNEAQ. The V gene lost 0 bases and the J gene lost 4 bases, with 10 bases spanning the gap. CDR3 length equals 14 residues. CDR3 DNA sequence: TGTGCCAGCAGCTTAGCGGCCAGGGCTTACGAGCAGTACTTC. Translated, it gives CASSLAARAYEQYF.

This clone was recorded only once. The rearrangement links TRBV5-4 to TRBJ1-1; 7 positions match TRBD1. The V gene end was trimmed by 4 bases and the J gene end by 3 bases; junction bases not matched to a gene: 0. CDR1 and CDR2 (germline): SGHNT, YYREEE (reference sequence). The CDR3 covers 12 residues. The CDR3 spells CASSGQDTEAFF. The CDR3 DNA reads TGTGCCAGCAGCGGACAGGACACTGAAGCTTTCTTT.

The chain links TRBV5-1 to TRBJ1-2; 7 bases line up with TRBD1. This CDR3 has 14 residues. V shed 4 bases, J shed 4 bases, and the junction held 7 bases outside the gene matches. Germline CDR1 is SGHRS and CDR2 is YFSETQ. CDR3: CASSKGQSVYGYTF. In nucleotides, the CDR3 is TGCGCCAGCAGCAAGGGACAGTCGGTCTATGGCTACACCTTC.

V and J are TRBV19 and TRBJ2-7; D not certain. V was clipped by 5 bases and J by 0 bases, with 11 bases between them. This CDR3 is 14 amino acids long. Germline V gene sequence: CDR1 LNHDA, CDR2 SQIVND (reference sequence). The CDR3 DNA is TGTGCCAGTAGTCGAACACGGAGCTCCTACGAGCAGTACTTC. Translation gives CASSRTRSSYEQYF.

This chain joins TRBV11-3 and TRBJ2-5; no reliable D call. The germline gives CDR1 SGHNT, CDR2 YENEEA. CDR3 length equals 13 residues. V shed 1 base and J shed 7 bases, with 10 bases lying between them. The DNA for the CDR3 is TGTGCCAGCAGCTTAGCTCAGGCCGGGACCCAGTACTTC. It yields the protein CASSLAQAGTQYF.

The chain combines TRBV30 with TRBJ1-4; 9 bases align to TRBD1. J was trimmed by 5 bases and V by 1 base; bases with no gene match: 5. The CDR3 extends over 15 amino acids. CDR1 is GTSNPN, CDR2 SVGIG, per germline (reference sequence). This CDR3 reads CAWSAPGQGNEKLFF. CDR3 bases: TGTGCCTGGAGTGCTCCGGGACAGGGAAATGAAAAACTGTTTTTT.